This T cell receptor (beta chain) is from a study of glioma-infiltrating T cells after dendritic cell vaccination. On the study more broadly: Dendritic cells derived from monocytes and pulsed with autologous tumor lysate formed the vaccine.

Libraries were prepared by immunoSEQ multiplex PCR; TCRdb keeps only in-frame clonotypes and omits some of them. Counted here are over 55,000 clones, around 86% occurring once; the ten biggest clones make up roughly 7.9%. V lost 1 base and J 1 base, leaving 13 bases between the germline ends. CDR3 length equals 17 residues. Germline loops: CDR1 MGHRA, CDR2 YSYEKL. Only patients with spare fresh-frozen tumor and over two years of follow-up were included. This receptor was taken from a human donor with glioblastoma. The sequencing used blood, collected before dendritic cell vaccination. V and J are TRBV4-1 and TRBJ2-2; D may be TRBD1 (5 bases). The CDR3 region is CASSQGSGLMNTGELFF. CDR3 sequence (DNA): TGCGCCAGCAGCCAAGGGTCAGGGTTAATGAACACCGGGGAGCTGTTTTTT.